These 14 T cell receptor beta chains were sequenced from one sample in a study of monozygotic twins with inflammatory bowel disease. Reprocessing the 5' RACE reads, TCRdb reports a single entry for every CDR3 protein and omits DNA. The sample table sets out just over 300,000 distinct CDR3 sequences. Sequencing used blood. All receptors derive from a human donor with ulcerative colitis or Crohn's disease, or a healthy co-twin of an affected twin (not recorded which).

The gene calls are TRBV7-8 and TRBJ2-5. Germline V gene lookup returns CDR1 SGHVS and CDR2 FQNEAQ. CDR3 length: 13 residues. The CDR3 reads CASRQANQETQYF. Filled out from reference TRBV7-8 and TRBJ2-5, the complete variable domain reads GAGVSQSPRYKVAKRGQDVALRCDPISGHVSLFWYQQALGQGPEFLTYFQNEAQLDKSGLPSDRFFAERPEGSVSTLKIQRTQQEDSAVYLCASRQANQETQYFGPGTRLLVL.

The V gene is TRBV7-2, the J gene TRBJ2-5; the D call from TCRdb, TRBD2, cannot be confirmed without DNA. This CDR3 spans 16 amino acids. Germline values: CDR1 SGHTA, CDR2 FQGNSA. CDR3 protein: CASSKRLAGVGETQYF. Using reference TRBV7-2 and TRBJ2-5 for the parts outside the CDR3, the full variable domain is GAGVSQSPSNKVTEKGKDVELRCDPISGHTALYWYRQSLGQGLEFLIYFQGNSAPDKSGLPSDRFSAERTGGSVSTLTIQRTQQEDSAVYLCASSKRLAGVGETQYFGPGTRLLVL.

The chain uses TRBV27 and TRBJ2-1; TCRdb's D gene call, TRBD1, goes unchecked for lack of DNA. Germline V gene data show CDR1 as MNHEY and CDR2 as SMNVEV (reference sequence). The CDR3 length is 17 residues. CDR3 amino acids: CASSLSVGQGAYNEQFF.

V gene TRBV30 combines with J gene TRBJ1-5; without DNA, the TCRdb call of TRBD1 cannot be checked. Germline CDR1 and CDR2: GTSNPN and SVGIG (reference sequence). The CDR3 extends over 13 amino acids. Here the CDR3 reads CAWSMGGNQPQHF. The whole variable domain, remainder taken from reference TRBV30 and TRBJ1-5, is SQTIHQWPATLVQPVGSPLSLECTVEGTSNPNLYWYRQAAGRGLQLLFYSVGIGQISSEVPQNLSASRPQDRQFILSSKKLLLSDSGFYLCAWSMGGNQPQHFGDGTRLSIL.

The chain carries TRBV12-3 or TRBV12-4 and TRBJ2-2; TCRdb gives TRBD1 as the D gene, but with no DNA this cannot be confirmed. The length of the CDR3 is 14 residues. CDR3 protein: CASSFGTSTGELFF.

The chain joins TRBV15 to TRBJ1-6; without DNA, the TCRdb call of TRBD1 cannot be checked. CDR1 and CDR2 (germline): LNHNV, YYDKDF (reference sequence). CDR3 size: 16 residues. CDR3 in amino acids: CATSRDTPDYNSPLHF. Full variable domain (rest looked up from reference TRBV15 and TRBJ1-6): DAMVIQNPRYQVTQFGKPVTLSCSQTLNHNVMYWYQQKSSQAPKLLFHYYDKDFNNEADTPDNFQSRRPNTSFCFLDIRSPGLGDTAMYLCATSRDTPDYNSPLHFGNGTRLTVT.

CDR3 in amino acids: CASSPSPGQAKQPQHF. V and J are TRBV18 and TRBJ1-5; TCRdb lists TRBD1, though no DNA is available to test this call. The CDR3 extends over 16 amino acids. Germline V gene lookup returns CDR1 KGHSH and CDR2 LQKENI. Full variable domain (missing parts from reference TRBV18 and TRBJ1-5): NAGVMQNPRHLVRRRGQEARLRCSPMKGHSHVYWYRQLPEEGLKFMVYLQKENIIDESGMPKERFSAEFPKEGPSILRIQQVVRGDSAAYFCASSPSPGQAKQPQHFGDGTRLSIL.

The CDR3 reads CASRRDGGGNQPQHF. This chain uses TRBV27 with TRBJ1-5; the TCRdb D gene call, TRBD1, has no DNA to confirm it. Germline V gives CDR1 MNHEY, CDR2 SMNVEV (reference sequence). This CDR3 is 15 amino acids long.

The chain combines TRBV24-1 with TRBJ1-5; with no DNA, the TCRdb D assignment of TRBD1 cannot be verified. The CDR3 spans 14 residues. The germline gives CDR1 KGHDR, CDR2 SFDVKD. CDR3: CATWSGSNNQPQHF.

The V call is TRBV7-3, the J call TRBJ2-1. The CDR3 consists of 13 residues. CDR1 and CDR2 (germline): SGHTA, FQGTGA. CDR3 amino acids: CASSLMGFSEQFF.

This chain joins TRBV15 and TRBJ2-4; TCRdb calls TRBD1, which cannot be checked without DNA. Per the germline V gene, CDR1 is LNHNV and CDR2 is YYDKDF (reference sequence). The CDR3 contains 17 residues. This chain's CDR3 is CATSIDRDRHPKNIQYF.

The chain employs TRBV12-3 or TRBV12-4 and TRBJ2-7; without DNA, the TCRdb call of TRBD1 cannot be checked. The CDR3 length is 14 residues. The CDR3 loop is CASSWDRALNEQYF.

The CDR3 sequence: CASSLGANSYEQYF. This rearrangement joins TRBV7-9 to TRBJ2-7; TCRdb calls TRBD2, which cannot be checked without DNA. The CDR3 has 14 amino acids. Per the germline V gene, CDR1 is SEHNR and CDR2 is FQNEAQ (reference sequence).

The rearrangement links TRBV24-1 to TRBJ2-2; with no DNA, the TCRdb D assignment of TRBD1 cannot be verified. Germline values: CDR1 KGHDR, CDR2 SFDVKD. This CDR3 is built from 16 residues. The CDR3 spells CATSDTRRGLTGELFF.